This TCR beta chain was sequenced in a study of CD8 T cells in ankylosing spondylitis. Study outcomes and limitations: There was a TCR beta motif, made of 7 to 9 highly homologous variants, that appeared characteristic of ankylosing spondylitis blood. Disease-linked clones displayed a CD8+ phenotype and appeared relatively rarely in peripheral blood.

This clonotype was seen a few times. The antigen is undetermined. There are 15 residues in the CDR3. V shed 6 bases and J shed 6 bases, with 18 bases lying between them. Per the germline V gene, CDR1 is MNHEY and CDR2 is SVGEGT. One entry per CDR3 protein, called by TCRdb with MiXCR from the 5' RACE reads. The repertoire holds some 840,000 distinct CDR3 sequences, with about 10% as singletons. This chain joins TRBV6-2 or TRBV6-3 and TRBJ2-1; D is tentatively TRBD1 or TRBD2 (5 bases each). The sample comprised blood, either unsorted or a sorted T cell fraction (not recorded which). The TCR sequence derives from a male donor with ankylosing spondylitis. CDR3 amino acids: CASSSWDLRGNEQFF. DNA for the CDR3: TGTGCCAGCAGCAGTTGGGACCTGAGGGGCAATGAGCAGTTCTTC.